The clone carrying this T cell receptor beta chain was counted only a few times. The antigen is not known. 5'RACE employing 10-nucleotide random UMIs yielded the cDNA. TCRdb re-derived calls from the 5' RACE reads in MiXCR, one entry per CDR3 protein. The profile shows roughly 36,000 distinct CDR3 sequences, approximately 3% of them singletons. The data derive from a study of neurological immune-mediated disorders. Sample time point: longitudinal time-point 1 (baseline). Study-wide findings and caveats: HTLV-1-associated myelopathy had the most TCR clonal expansion, and multiple sclerosis had the least, less than healthy controls.

Germline V gives CDR1 DFQATT, CDR2 SNEGSKA (reference sequence). Deletions cut 3 bases from V and 1 base from J, with 6 bases between. The CDR3 has 12 residues. This receptor was taken from an older woman with multiple sclerosis. J is TRBJ1-1 and V is TRBV20-1, with no clear D. The specimen sequenced was PBMCs. Here the CDR3 DNA reads TGCAGTGCTAGGACCGGGAACACTGAAGCTTTCTTT. This sequence encodes CSARTGNTEAFF.